The 14 T cell receptor beta chains listed next were all sequenced from one sample in a study of cytomegalovirus exposure and HLA in healthy donors. The study ran its PCR with 60 Vbeta and 13 Jbeta primers. Repertoires were generated with immunoSEQ multiplex PCR, while TCRdb's copy carries only in-frame clones and drops some. The repertoire holds some 160,000 clones, with about three quarters as singletons. The sequenced sample consisted of PBMCs. Receptor source: a man aged 35-49 years in good health and CMV-seronegative.

The V and J genes are TRBV9 and TRBJ2-1, with TRBD2 matching 14 bases. After removal of 4 bases from V and 8 bases from J, the junction contained 8 bases not matched to a gene. Germline lookup yields CDR1 SGDLS and CDR2 YYNGEE. The CDR3 contains 16 residues. For the CDR3, the DNA is TGTGCCAGCAGCCCCCGCGGACTAGCGGGGGGCTATGAGCAGTTCTTC. Its translation: CASSPRGLAGGYEQFF. Based on the CDR3 plus reference TRBV9 and TRBJ2-1, the full variable domain is DSGVTQTPKHLITATGQRVTLRCSPRSGDLSVYWYQQSLDQGLQFLIQYYNGEERAKGNILERFSAQQFPDLHSELNLSSLELGDSALYFCASSPRGLAGGYEQFFGPGTRLTVL.

This clone showed up just once. The chain links TRBV7-3 to TRBJ1-4; 7 nucleotides align to TRBD1. Losses at the gene ends were 0 bases for V and 3 bases for J; bases not matched to a gene: 1. This CDR3 has 15 residues. The germline CDR1 and CDR2 sequences are SGHTA and FQGTGA. The CDR3 loop is CASSLTGTANEKLFF. The CDR3, as DNA: TGTGCCAGCAGCTTAACCGGGACAGCTAATGAAAAACTGTTTTTT. Filled out from reference TRBV7-3 and TRBJ1-4, the complete variable domain reads GAGVSQTPSNKVTEKGKYVELRCDPISGHTALYWYRQSLGQGPEFLIYFQGTGAADDSGLPNDRFFAVRPEGSVSTLKIQRTERGDSAVYLCASSLTGTANEKLFFGSGTQLSVL.

The chain uses TRBV5-6 and TRBJ1-1; 9 bases agree with TRBD1. The CDR3 has 14 amino acids. V lost 5 bases and J lost 4; bases outside the gene matches: 6. Germline CDR1 and CDR2: SGHDT and YYEEEE. The CDR3 here is CASRGQGIFTEAFF. CDR3 DNA: TGTGCCAGCAGGGGACAGGGAATCTTCACTGAAGCTTTCTTT.

DNA for the CDR3: TGTGCCATCAGTGATCGGACTAGCGGGAGGGCCCTCCACGAGCAGTACTTC. Translated: CAISDRTSGRALHEQYF. The chain employs TRBV10-3 and TRBJ2-7; 15 bases agree with TRBD2. The CDR3 contains 17 residues. The V segment lost 3 bases and the J segment 5 bases; nucleotides outside the gene matches: 8. Germline lookup yields CDR1 ENHRY and CDR2 SYGVKD.

The rearrangement uses TRBV27 and TRBJ2-1; a possible D gene is TRBD2 (5 bases). This CDR3 is 16 amino acids long. V was cut by 5 bases and J by 5 bases, with 19 bases left in between. The germline V gene has CDR1 MNHEY and CDR2 SMNVEV (reference sequence). CDR3 residues: CASSSYVGTGDNEQFF. CDR3 bases: TGTGCCAGCAGTAGTTACGTGGGAACCGGGGACAATGAGCAGTTCTTC.

The chain uses TRBV5-6 and TRBJ1-4; D ambiguous. In germline, CDR1 is SGHDT, CDR2 YYEEEE. V was trimmed by 2 bases and J by 3 bases, leaving 8 bases between them. This CDR3 contains 14 residues. The CDR3 bases are TGTGCCAGCAGCTTAAATAATCCTAATGAAAAACTGTTTTTT. Residues: CASSLNNPNEKLFF.

This sequence joins TRBV29-1 and TRBJ2-1; D unresolved. From germline, CDR1 is SQVTM and CDR2 ANQGSEA. Between the trimmed V and J ends, which lost 4 bases and 0 bases, there was a span of 7 bases. The CDR3 is 13 amino acids. The CDR3 nucleotides read TGCAGCGTTGCCCCAGGCTCCTACAATGAGCAGTTCTTC. Protein sequence: CSVAPGSYNEQFF.

J is TRBJ2-7 and V is TRBV9; TRBD1 matches at 7 bases. Trimming took 3 bases from V and 5 from J; bases not matched to a gene: 8. The CDR3 covers 14 residues. The germline V gene has CDR1 SGDLS and CDR2 YYNGEE. The CDR3 DNA is TGTGCCAGCAGCGCCACGACAGGGTTCGACGAGCAGTACTTC. This sequence encodes CASSATTGFDEQYF.

The chain uses TRBV7-2 and TRBJ2-7, with a weak D call TRBD1 (6 bases). V dropped 8 bases and J dropped 0 bases, with 20 bases sitting between them. Germline V CDR1 and CDR2: SGHTA, FQGNSA. The length of the CDR3 is 16 residues. The CDR3 sequence is CASLEDWGLYSYEQYF. The CDR3, as DNA: TGTGCCAGCTTAGAGGATTGGGGGCTTTACTCCTACGAGCAGTACTTC.

The V gene is TRBV30, the J gene TRBJ1-2; D call uncertain. V lost 2 bases and J lost 8, with 15 bases in between. The CDR3 is made up of 13 amino acids. Germline V lookup: CDR1 GTSNPN, CDR2 SVGIG (reference sequence). The CDR3 sequence is CAWSSGRSGGYTF. The CDR3, as DNA: TGTGCCTGGAGTTCCGGGCGGTCGGGAGGCTACACCTTC.

The chain couples TRBV27 to TRBJ2-7; D gene ambiguous. This CDR3 has 13 amino acids. CDR1 and CDR2 (germline): MNHEY, SMNVEV (reference sequence). V gave up 3 bases and J gave up 2 bases, with 8 bases separating them. The CDR3 protein is CASSFRLTYEQYF. As DNA, the CDR3 is TGTGCCAGCAGTTTCAGACTCACCTACGAGCAGTACTTC.

Remarks on this clone: One junction end does not reproduce the germline sequence, and a read error may be involved. The genes are TRBV7-9 and TRBJ1-1, with D tentatively TRBD1 (5 bases). The CDR3 contains 14 residues. Germline V gene data show CDR1 as SEHNR and CDR2 as FQNEAQ (reference sequence). The CDR3 sequence: CSSSFSRDNTEAFF. DNA of the CDR3: TGTTCCAGCAGCTTCTCCAGGGATAACACTGAAGCTTTCTTT.

The CDR3 DNA reads as TGCGCCAGCAGCCGTTGGGACAACAATCAGCCCCAGCATTTT. It is translated as CASSRWDNNQPQHF. The genes are TRBV10-2 and TRBJ1-5; the D gene is possibly TRBD1 (6 bases). The germline CDR1 and CDR2 sequences are WSHSY and SAAADI. The CDR3 covers 14 residues. With 6 bases removed from V and 3 bases from J, the gap between germline ends came to 12 bases.

The rearrangement uses TRBV5-5 and TRBJ2-2, with a tentative D call TRBD1 (6 bases). Germline V gives CDR1 SGHKS, CDR2 YYEKEE (reference sequence). Trimming cost V 1 base and J 6 bases, with 16 bases left between them. This CDR3 has 16 residues. Written as DNA, the CDR3 is TGTGCCAGCAGCTTGTATCAGGGGATGTCTGCCGGGGAGCTGTTTTTT. Translated, it gives CASSLYQGMSAGELFF.